The 25 T cell receptor beta chains given below trace back to one sample, sequenced in a study of blood T cell repertoires in COVID-19. Only in-frame clones appear in the TCRdb table, and some are missing; sequencing was by immunoSEQ multiplex PCR. The sample has under 450,000 clones, 65% to 90% seen once; the top ten hold under 8.5%. The sample was peripheral blood. The source is a woman in her sixties or seventies with COVID-19, enrolled during active disease.

This chain uses TRBV21-1 with TRBJ2-1; the table's D gene call, TRBD2, was not cross checked with the DNA. TRBV21-1 has pseudogene status. This CDR3 is built from 17 residues. CDR3 loop: CASSLRAGEDSYNEQFF. In nucleotides, the CDR3 is TGTGCCAGCAGCCTCCGAGCGGGGGAGGACTCCTACAATGAGCAGTTCTTC.

This rearrangement joins TRBV12-3 or TRBV12-4 to TRBJ2-7; TRBD2 matches at 10 bases. The junction had 3 bases not matched to a gene; V was cut back by 4 bases and J by 6 bases. There are 13 residues in the CDR3. CDR3 sequence: CASSSSGGAEQYF. In nucleotides, the CDR3 is TGTGCCAGCAGTTCTAGCGGGGGAGCCGAGCAGTACTTC.

J is TRBJ2-7 and V is TRBV19, with TRBD1 matching 7 bases. With 5 bases clipped from V and 3 bases from J, the junction kept 10 bases outside the gene matches. CDR3 size: 15 residues. The germline V gene encodes CDR1 LNHDA and CDR2 SQIVND (reference sequence). This CDR3 is CASSPSWTGIYEQYF. CDR3 coding DNA: TGTGCCAGTAGTCCCTCTTGGACAGGAATCTACGAGCAGTACTTC.

Concerning this clone: Different DNA sequences within this sample yield the same CDR3. V and J are TRBV30 and TRBJ1-5; D might be TRBD1 (5 bases). This CDR3 spans 13 amino acids. Deletions cut 4 bases from V and 4 bases from J, with 11 bases between. The V gene's germline CDR1 is GTSNPN and CDR2 SVGIG (reference sequence). The CDR3 here is CAWTGGSNQPQHF. In nucleotides, the CDR3 is TGTGCCTGGACCGGGGGTTCTAATCAGCCCCAGCATTTT. Full variable domain (rest looked up from reference TRBV30 and TRBJ1-5): SQTIHQWPATLVQPVGSPLSLECTVEGTSNPNLYWYRQAAGRGLQLLFYSVGIGQISSEVPQNLSASRPQDRQFILSSKKLLLSDSGFYLCAWTGGSNQPQHFGDGTRLSIL.

The sample holds one count of this clone. This chain links TRBV5-6 with TRBJ1-1; no firm D call. V lost 0 bases to trimming and J lost 5 bases, with 20 bases between them. Germline CDR1 is SGHDT and CDR2 is YYEEEE. This CDR3 is 17 amino acids long. Here the CDR3 reads CASSLAGFGGGGTEAFF. CDR3 sequence (DNA): TGTGCCAGCAGCTTGGCCGGGTTTGGTGGAGGTGGGACTGAAGCTTTCTTT. Complete variable domain (other parts from reference TRBV5-6 and TRBJ1-1): DAGVTQSPTHLIKTRGQQVTLRCSPKSGHDTVSWYQQALGQGPQFIFQYYEEEERQRGNFPDRFSGHQFPNYSSELNVNALLLGDSALYLCASSLAGFGGGGTEAFFGQGTRLTVV.

The chain links TRBV5-1 to TRBJ1-6; D remains ambiguous. The CDR3 loop spans 14 amino acids. Looked up from germline, CDR1 is SGHRS and CDR2 is YFSETQ. Trimming took 2 bases from V and 4 from J, leaving 7 bases between them. The CDR3 nucleotides read TGCGCCAGCAGCTTACGGGATTATAATTCACCCCTCCACTTT. Residues: CASSLRDYNSPLHF.

V usage is TRBV6-5 and J usage is TRBJ1-2, with D hard to call. The V gene's germline CDR1 is MNHEY and CDR2 SVGAGI. V gave up 6 bases and J gave up 4 bases, with 12 bases separating them. CDR3 length: 13 amino acids. The CDR3 region is CASRTNSGYGYTF. The CDR3 nucleotides read TGTGCCAGCAGGACAAATTCCGGCTATGGCTACACCTTC.

The rearrangement links TRBV14 to TRBJ2-5; a weak D match, TRBD2 (7 bases). CDR3 length: 16 residues. Trimming pared 1 base from V and 6 bases from J, leaving 18 bases between. CDR1 SGHDN and CDR2 FVKESK come from the germline V gene. CDR3 DNA sequence: TGTGCCAGCAGCCAAGGGCGGGGGCGATTCGAAAAGACCCAGTACTTC. It yields the protein CASSQGRGRFEKTQYF.

This clone turned up a few times. V usage is TRBV5-1 and J usage is TRBJ2-2, with TRBD1 matching 10 bases. Germline CDR1 reads SGHRS; CDR2 reads YFSETQ. The V segment lost 6 bases and the J segment 7 bases; nucleotides outside the gene matches: 15. The CDR3 consists of 17 residues. The CDR3 loop reads CASTYNFPGQGYGELFF. The CDR3 DNA is TGCGCCAGCACCTATAATTTTCCGGGACAGGGGTACGGGGAGCTGTTTTTT.

The genes are TRBV19 and TRBJ1-2; D possibly corresponds to TRBD1 (6 bases). Trimming cost V 5 bases and J 2 bases, with 12 bases left between them. The CDR3 totals 14 residues. Germline lookup yields CDR1 LNHDA and CDR2 SQIVND (reference sequence). The CDR3 nucleotides read TGTGCCAGTAGTCCTTGGGACATAAACTATGGCTACACCTTC. Its protein product is CASSPWDINYGYTF.

This rearrangement joins TRBV13 to TRBJ2-3, with D perhaps matching TRBD2 (7 bases). V lost 1 base, J lost 0 bases, and 11 bases lay in between. CDR3 size: 16 residues. Germline V lookup: CDR1 PRHDT, CDR2 FYEKMQ (reference sequence). CDR3 DNA: TGTGCCAGCAGCTTAGTGGGGGGGGCTAGCACAGATACGCAGTATTTT. It encodes CASSLVGGASTDTQYF.

This chain's CDR3 is CASSPREGDQPQHF. CDR3 DNA: TGTGCCAGCTCACCCCGTGAGGGAGATCAGCCCCAGCATTTT. The chain recombines TRBV18 with TRBJ1-5; D is unresolved. In germline, CDR1 is KGHSH, CDR2 LQKENI. The CDR3 runs to 14 residues. Trimming cost V 3 bases and J 5 bases, with 11 bases left between them. Together with reference TRBV18 and TRBJ1-5, the CDR3 gives the full variable domain: NAGVMQNPRHLVRRRGQEARLRCSPMKGHSHVYWYRQLPEEGLKFMVYLQKENIIDESGMPKERFSAEFPKEGPSILRIQQVVRGDSAAYFCASSPREGDQPQHFGDGTRLSIL.

The V and J genes are TRBV18 and TRBJ2-7, with a tentative D call TRBD1 (6 bases). This CDR3 spans 12 amino acids. V was shortened by 3 bases and J by 5 bases, with 8 bases between the two germline ends. Germline V lookup: CDR1 KGHSH, CDR2 LQKENI. CDR3 coding DNA: TGTGCCAGCTCACCTTCAGGGGACGAGCAGTACTTC. Translated, it gives CASSPSGDEQYF.

This clone was seen many times. This chain uses TRBV5-1 with TRBJ1-1, with 7 positions matching TRBD1. After removal of 4 bases from V and 7 bases from J, the junction contained 4 bases not matched to a gene. The CDR3 covers 12 residues. Germline lookup yields CDR1 SGHRS and CDR2 YFSETQ. The CDR3 is CASSLQGVEAFF. CDR3 sequence (DNA): TGCGCCAGCAGCCTCCAGGGGGTTGAAGCTTTCTTT.

J is TRBJ2-2 and V is TRBV27; D not certain. Trimming cost V 4 bases and J 3 bases, with 3 bases left between them. The germline gives CDR1 MNHEY, CDR2 SMNVEV (reference sequence). The CDR3 runs 12 residues. In DNA form, the CDR3 reads TGTGCCAGCAGTTCGTACACCGGGGAGCTGTTTTTT. Its translation: CASSSYTGELFF.

A single count supports this clone. The chain is built from TRBV5-1 and TRBJ2-7; D not resolved. This CDR3 spans 14 amino acids. The V end lost 0 bases, the J end lost 1 base, and 8 bases lay between the germline ends. Germline V gene sequence: CDR1 SGHRS, CDR2 YFSETQ. CDR3 region: CASSLGVSSYEQYF. The CDR3 region has the DNA TGCGCCAGCAGCTTGGGCGTAAGTTCCTACGAGCAGTACTTC.

This chain joins TRBV3-1 (or the pseudogene TRBV3-2) and TRBJ2-5, with a tentative D call TRBD1 (5 bases). The V end lost 1 base, the J end lost 1 base, and 7 bases lay between the germline ends. The CDR3 is made up of 14 amino acids. Per the germline V gene, CDR1 is LGHDT and CDR2 is YNNKEL (reference sequence). Here the CDR3 reads CASSQVGAQETQYF. The CDR3 DNA follows: TGTGCCAGCAGCCAAGTAGGGGCCCAAGAGACCCAGTACTTC.

Worth noting for this clone: Additional DNA sequences in this sample encode the identical CDR3. The chain employs TRBV5-1 and TRBJ2-5, with 7 bases that match TRBD1. This CDR3 has 14 amino acids. Germline V gene data show CDR1 as SGHRS and CDR2 as YFSETQ. V gave up 2 bases and J gave up 1 base; unmatched junction bases: 2. In DNA form, the CDR3 reads TGCGCCAGCAGCTTAGGGACAGTCCAAGAGACCCAGTACTTC. It codes for CASSLGTVQETQYF.

This rearrangement joins TRBV10-2 to TRBJ1-6, with 7 bases identical to TRBD1. The trim removed 1 base at V and 6 bases at J, leaving 6 bases unmatched. The germline V gene has CDR1 WSHSY and CDR2 SAAADI. The CDR3 consists of 16 residues. The CDR3 region has the DNA TGCGCCAGCAGTGAGTTGAGACAGGGATCTAATTCACCCCTCCACTTT. It specifies CASSELRQGSNSPLHF.

The J gene is TRBJ1-2, the V gene TRBV2, with unresolved D. Per germline, CDR1 SNHLY and CDR2 FYNNEI. This CDR3 region has 12 residues. The V and J ends lost 7 bases and 7 bases respectively, with 13 bases between them. The chain's CDR3 is CASKRLSGGYTF. The CDR3 DNA is TGTGCCAGCAAGAGGTTGTCGGGTGGCTACACCTTC.

The chain employs TRBV10-3 and TRBJ2-7, with 9 bases aligning to TRBD1. Germline trimming cut 11 bases from V and 6 bases from J; bases unmatched to any gene: 11. CDR1 ENHRY and CDR2 SYGVKD come from the germline V gene. CDR3 length equals 13 residues. The CDR3 loop reads CASSGTGPFEQYF. CDR3 nucleotide sequence: TGTGCCTCCTCCGGGACAGGGCCTTTCGAGCAGTACTTC.

V gene TRBV12-5 combines with J gene TRBJ2-5; no clear D gene. CDR1 and CDR2 (germline): LGHNT, FRNRAP. V was shortened by 4 bases and J by 0 bases, with 3 bases between the two germline ends. This CDR3 region has 12 residues. CDR3 nucleotide sequence: TGTGCTAGTGGTTACTACCAAGAGACCCAGTACTTC. This translates into CASGYYQETQYF. The full variable domain, in which reference TRBV12-5 and TRBJ2-5 provide the parts outside the CDR3, is DARVTQTPRHKVTEMGQEVTMRCQPILGHNTVFWYRQTMMQGLELLAYFRNRAPLDDSGMPKDRFSAEMPDATLATLKIQPSEPRDSAVYFCASGYYQETQYFGPGTRLLVL.

The CDR3 region is CSVEPTGRPTEAFF. Written as DNA, the CDR3 is TGCAGCGTTGAACCGACAGGGCGGCCCACTGAAGCTTTCTTT. J is TRBJ1-1 and V is TRBV29-1; 7 nucleotides align to TRBD1. Germline V gene data show CDR1 as SQVTM and CDR2 as ANQGSEA. The J segment lost 4 bases and the V segment lost 2 bases, leaving 7 bases of the junction unmatched. CDR3 length: 14 amino acids.

The gene calls are TRBV4-3 and TRBJ2-7; D is possibly TRBD2 (6 bases). CDR1 and CDR2 from the germline V gene are LGHNA and YSLEER. Trimming stripped 0 bases from V and 3 bases from J, with 12 bases between. This CDR3 is 15 amino acids long. CDR3 in amino acids: CASSQEFGRFYEQYF. DNA of the CDR3: TGCGCCAGCAGCCAAGAATTCGGGAGATTCTACGAGCAGTACTTC.

The chain recombines TRBV2 with TRBJ2-7; 11 nucleotides agree with TRBD2. The CDR3 is 18 amino acids. The junction had 9 bases not matched to a gene; V was cut back by 2 bases and J by 0 bases. The V gene's germline CDR1 is SNHLY and CDR2 FYNNEI. In DNA form, the CDR3 reads TGTGCCAGCAGTGAAATTAGCGGGGGGGCTTACGGCTCCTACGAGCAGTACTTC. Its protein is CASSEISGGAYGSYEQYF.